The 28 T cell receptor beta chains presented below share a single source sample, sequenced in a study of blood T cells in healthy people across ages. Sample-barcoded 5' priming and a J-beta primer mix drove a second PCR of about 6 to 11 cycles. TCRdb itself ran the 5' RACE reads through MiXCR, one entry per CDR3 protein. The table includes roughly 1,000,000 distinct CDR3 sequences, about 23% detected once. These data also featured in a second study, about T cells of mothers and their children.

The specimen sequenced was blood. The receptors were gathered from a girl aged 2-15 years in good health.

This clonotype was detected only a few times. This sequence joins TRBV11-2 and TRBJ1-5; D unresolved. The germline CDR1 and CDR2 sequences are SGHAT and FQNNGV. The CDR3 spans 13 residues. V dropped 2 bases and J dropped 9 bases, with 11 bases sitting between them. For the CDR3, the DNA is TGTGCCAGCAGCTTATACTGGGGAGGGCCCCAGCATTTT. Its protein is CASSLYWGGPQHF.

This clonotype was seen a handful of times. The chain links TRBV7-8 to TRBJ2-4; TRBD2 aligns across 8 bases. Germline V gene data show CDR1 as SGHVS and CDR2 as FQNEAQ. The CDR3 length is 18 residues. The V segment lost 3 bases and the J segment 0 bases; nucleotides outside the gene matches: 10. CDR3: CASSLLPGLALAKNIQYF. The DNA for the CDR3 is TGTGCCAGCAGCTTGCTTCCCGGACTAGCACTAGCCAAAAACATTCAGTACTTC.

The chain carries TRBV29-1 and TRBJ1-2, with D unresolved. This CDR3 has 12 residues. Germline CDR1 SQVTM, CDR2 ANQGSEA. Trimming removed 7 bases at V and 10 bases at J, with 19 bases between. The CDR3 nucleotides read TGCAGCGCCCAAACCATGGCCCGGGACTACACCTTC. Translation gives CSAQTMARDYTF.

The chain joins TRBV5-1 to TRBJ2-1; possible D gene TRBD2, 6 bases. The germline gives CDR1 SGHRS, CDR2 YFSETQ. The CDR3 has 19 amino acids. Trimming pared 3 bases from V and 8 bases from J, leaving 30 bases between. This CDR3 is CASSSPNLPGLHNLDEQFF. The CDR3 DNA sequence: TGCGCCAGCAGCTCGCCGAATCTGCCGGGACTCCATAATTTGGATGAGCAGTTCTTC.

The rearrangement uses TRBV20-1 and TRBJ2-7, with D unclear. The ends were cut back, 3 bases at V and 4 bases at J, with 19 bases in the middle. The germline V gene encodes CDR1 DFQATT and CDR2 SNEGSKA (reference sequence). The CDR3 loop spans 15 amino acids. In nucleotides, the CDR3 is TGCAGTGCTAGGGTGGCGGCCCCTGACTTTTACGAGCAGTACTTC. Encoded protein: CSARVAAPDFYEQYF.

The genes are TRBV20-1 and TRBJ2-1; D is uncertain. CDR3 size: 15 residues. The V gene's germline CDR1 is DFQATT and CDR2 SNEGSKA (reference sequence). Trimming left V 3 bases short and J 0 bases short, with 12 bases between. This CDR3 is CSARGSQISYNEQFF. The CDR3 DNA is TGCAGTGCTAGGGGTAGCCAGATCTCCTACAATGAGCAGTTCTTC.

The genes are TRBV4-3 and TRBJ1-2; 10 positions match TRBD1. There are 16 residues in the CDR3. Trimming at V came to 4 bases and at J to 6 bases, leaving 11 bases not matched to a gene. Germline CDR1 reads LGHNA; CDR2 reads YSLEER. The CDR3 region has the DNA TGCGCCAGCAGCCCTAACGTAGGACAGGGGGTACATGGCTACACCTTC. This codes for CASSPNVGQGVHGYTF.

This clonotype has just a few counts. The genes are TRBV5-1 and TRBJ2-3; TRBD2 matches at 11 bases. CDR1 is SGHRS, CDR2 YFSETQ, per germline. Trimming took 4 bases from V and 2 from J; bases not matched to a gene: 12. The CDR3 consists of 18 residues. CDR3 residues: CASSLFSLAGGVTDTQYF. The CDR3 nucleotides read TGCGCCAGCAGCCTCTTCTCGCTAGCGGGAGGCGTCACAGATACGCAGTATTTT.

The V call is TRBV28, the J call TRBJ2-5, with D possibly TRBD1 on 5 matching bases. Trimming shortened V by 5 bases and J by 5 bases, and 12 bases separated the two germline ends. Per the germline V gene, CDR1 is MDHEN and CDR2 is SYDVKM. This CDR3 contains 13 residues. CDR3 nucleotides: TGTGCCAGCAGTGCGGCAGGGCTGGAGACCCAGTACTTC. It specifies CASSAAGLETQYF.

This clonotype showed up just a few times. The CDR3 loop reads CSVSGTDTQYF. The CDR3 nucleotides are TGCAGCGTCTCAGGCACAGATACGCAGTATTTT. V gene TRBV29-1 combines with J gene TRBJ2-3, with D unresolved. V dropped 6 bases and J dropped 1 base, with 5 bases sitting between them. The germline CDR1 and CDR2 sequences are SQVTM and ANQGSEA. The CDR3 runs to 11 residues.

On this clonotype: A much larger clone differs from this one at a single base, so this may be a read error. Because it lacks the conserved phenylalanine or tryptophan at the end, this CDR3 is likely a read error. This chain connects TRBV28 to TRBJ2-5, with D tentatively TRBD2 (6 bases). The CDR3 is 16 residues long. V lost 6 bases and J 4 bases, leaving 21 bases between the germline ends. Per the germline V gene, CDR1 is MDHEN and CDR2 is SYDVKM. The CDR3 coding sequence is TGTGCCAGCAGGGAGCTAGCTGGCGGAGGGGCAGAGACCCAGTACCTC. Translated: CASRELAGGGAETQYL.

The chain is built from TRBV2 and TRBJ2-3, with TRBD1 as a possible D gene (6 bases). The CDR3 consists of 12 residues. Looked up from germline, CDR1 is SNHLY and CDR2 is FYNNEI. Trimming took off 3 bases at V and 11 bases at J, with 12 bases between the two ends. CDR3 DNA: TGTGCCAGCAGTGATTGGGGGCTCGGGCAGTATTTT. Residues: CASSDWGLGQYF.

There are a few counts of this clonotype. J is TRBJ2-5 and V is TRBV20-1; D uncertain. The DNA end favors TRBJ2-1, so the J call may be wrong. Germline loops: CDR1 DFQATT, CDR2 SNEGSKA (reference sequence). This CDR3 spans 17 amino acids. CDR3 DNA sequence: TGCAGTGCTAGAGAACCCCAGTCCCTCGGGCATCACGGTGAGCAGTTCTTC. Its translation: CSAREPQSLGHHGEQFF.

This clonotype was detected only a few times. V gene TRBV29-1 combines with J gene TRBJ2-2; D possibly matches TRBD1 or TRBD2 (5 bases each). Trimming stripped 0 bases from V and 4 bases from J, with 15 bases between. This CDR3 has 16 residues. CDR1 is SQVTM and CDR2 is ANQGSEA in the germline V gene. CDR3 residues: CSVEEYRRGTTGELFF. CDR3 coding DNA: TGCAGCGTTGAAGAGTATAGACGAGGGACCACCGGGGAGCTGTTTTTT.

This clonotype has more than one count but fewer than ten. The chain employs TRBV28 and TRBJ2-7; the D gene is possibly TRBD2 (5 bases). Looked up from germline, CDR1 is MDHEN and CDR2 is SYDVKM. CDR3 length: 15 residues. Between the trimmed V and J ends, which lost 1 base and 3 bases, there was a span of 13 bases. CDR3 nucleotide sequence: TGTGCCAGCAGTTTATCGGTTGGACTCAGCTACGAGCAGTACTTC. It specifies CASSLSVGLSYEQYF.

The V and J genes are TRBV28 and TRBJ2-4; maybe TRBD2 (7 bases). Germline V gene lookup returns CDR1 MDHEN and CDR2 SYDVKM. The CDR3 has 13 residues. The V gene lost 5 bases and the J gene lost 9 bases, with 14 bases spanning the gap. CDR3 loop: CASSGGALPIQYF. CDR3 DNA: TGTGCCAGCAGTGGGGGGGCTTTACCCATTCAGTACTTC.

This clonotype has just a few counts. The chain carries TRBV20-1 and TRBJ1-1; D is possibly TRBD1 (5 bases). The ends were cut back, 3 bases at V and 2 bases at J, with 13 bases in the middle. The CDR3 length is 14 residues. Germline values: CDR1 DFQATT, CDR2 SNEGSKA (reference sequence). The CDR3 protein is CSARWGGYNTEAFF. DNA for the CDR3: TGCAGTGCTAGGTGGGGGGGATACAACACTGAAGCTTTCTTT.

The chain is built from TRBV5-1 and TRBJ2-1; 9 bases are a match to TRBD2. Per germline, CDR1 SGHRS and CDR2 YFSETQ. CDR3 length: 16 residues. Unmatched junction bases numbered 12, after V lost 4 bases and J lost 7 bases. DNA of the CDR3: TGCGCCAGCAGCCCGATAGCGGGAGTCCTTGGAAATGAGCAGTTCTTC. Translating it yields CASSPIAGVLGNEQFF. Full variable domain (outside the CDR3, taken from reference TRBV5-1 and TRBJ2-1): KAGVTQTPRYLIKTRGQQVTLSCSPISGHRSVSWYQQTPGQGLQFLFEYFSETQRNKGNFPGRFSGRQFSNSRSEMNVSTLELGDSALYLCASSPIAGVLGNEQFFGPGTRLTVL.

This chain connects TRBV6-6 to TRBJ2-2; D gene unclear. Looked up from germline, CDR1 is MNHNY and CDR2 is SVGAGI (reference sequence). The CDR3 covers 15 residues. The V and J ends lost 3 bases and 7 bases respectively, with 15 bases between them. For the CDR3, the DNA is TGTGCCAGCAGTTATTCGACCTCCTCGGGCGGGGAGCTGTTTTTT. Amino acids: CASSYSTSSGGELFF.

This clonotype was seen more than once but under ten times. This chain joins TRBV28 and TRBJ2-7; 7 bases agree with TRBD2. The CDR3 runs 13 residues. The V segment lost 10 bases and the J segment 0 bases; nucleotides outside the gene matches: 6. Per germline, CDR1 MDHEN and CDR2 SYDVKM. The CDR3 protein is CATLRGDSYEQYF. In DNA form, the CDR3 reads TGTGCCACCCTACGGGGGGACTCCTACGAGCAGTACTTC.

This clonotype was seen only a few times. The chain is built from TRBV4-3 and TRBJ2-5; 12 nucleotides match TRBD1. The length of the CDR3 is 14 residues. CDR1 LGHNA and CDR2 YSLEER come from the germline V gene. Losses at the gene ends were 3 bases for V and 11 bases for J; bases not matched to a gene: 7. CDR3 loop: CASSQGQGAEKQYF. The CDR3 nucleotides read TGCGCCAGCAGCCAGGGACAGGGGGCTGAAAAGCAGTACTTC.

CDR3 DNA: TGCGCCAGCAGCCAAGTGTTGCCCGGACAGAGAAATGAAAAACTGTTTTTT. Its translation is CASSQVLPGQRNEKLFF. J is TRBJ1-4 and V is TRBV4-3; possible D gene TRBD1, 6 bases. The ends were cut back, 1 base at V and 5 bases at J, with 17 bases in the middle. The germline V gene has CDR1 LGHNA and CDR2 YSLEER. The CDR3 extends over 17 amino acids.

This clonotype has a handful of counts. The gene calls are TRBV4-3 and TRBJ1-2; tentative D call: TRBD1 (5 bases). The germline V gene encodes CDR1 LGHNA and CDR2 YSLEER. Trimming cost V 6 bases and J 6 bases, with 17 bases left between them. CDR3 length: 14 amino acids. The CDR3 nucleotides are TGCGCCAGCAGAATGGACGGGCAGGGCGATGGCTACACCTTC. Translation gives CASRMDGQGDGYTF.

This clonotype was counted between two and nine times. At one end, the junction sequence differs from germline, possibly due to a read error. The genes are TRBV7-7 and TRBJ2-1; 13 positions match TRBD2. This CDR3 comprises 15 residues. The V gene's germline CDR1 is SSHAT and CDR2 FNYEAQ (reference sequence). CDR3 region: CASSFGLAGDHEQFF. CDR3 nucleotides: TGTGCTAGCAGCTTCGGACTAGCGGGAGACCATGAGCAGTTCTTC.

The rearrangement links TRBV20-1 to TRBJ2-5, with 7 bases fitting TRBD2. CDR3 length: 13 amino acids. CDR1 DFQATT and CDR2 SNEGSKA come from the germline V gene (reference sequence). The trim removed 5 bases at V and 3 bases at J, leaving 6 bases unmatched. This CDR3 reads CSAQWTSEETQYF. Written as DNA, the CDR3 is TGCAGTGCTCAGTGGACTAGTGAAGAGACCCAGTACTTC.

This clonotype was found a few times. The CDR3 DNA sequence: TGTGCCAGTAGTTCAATCGTAGAGACCGGGACAGGGTCTGAGCAGTACTTC. It specifies CASSSIVETGTGSEQYF. The J gene is TRBJ2-5, the V gene TRBV19; 9 nucleotides line up with TRBD1. The CDR3 has 17 residues. J gave up 11 bases and V 5 bases, and 21 bases lay outside the gene matches. Germline values: CDR1 LNHDA, CDR2 SQIVND (reference sequence).

This chain uses TRBV7-2 with TRBJ2-3; 8 nucleotides align to TRBD2. Germline V gene sequence: CDR1 SGHTA, CDR2 FQGNSA. The length of the CDR3 is 17 residues. The trim removed 5 bases at V and 0 bases at J, leaving 10 bases unmatched. The CDR3 region has the DNA TGTGCCAGCAGCCCGAGGGGACTAGACCTAAGCACAGATACGCAGTATTTT. Protein: CASSPRGLDLSTDTQYF.

The rearrangement links TRBV3-1 to TRBJ2-2, with D possibly TRBD1 on 6 matching bases. The length of the CDR3 is 14 residues. Germline V gene sequence: CDR1 LGHDT, CDR2 YNNKEL (reference sequence). The ends were cut back, 7 bases at V and 8 bases at J, with 17 bases in the middle. The DNA for the CDR3 is TGTGCCAGCACGCGCGGCACGACAGGAGGGGAGCTGTTTTTT. It yields the protein CASTRGTTGGELFF.